Below are 9 T cell receptor beta chains sequenced from a single sample in a study of blood T cell repertoires in COVID-19. The protocol was immunoSEQ multiplex PCR, while the TCRdb copy is restricted to in-frame clones and leaves out a portion. The sample records a few hundred thousand clones, under 95% being singletons. Sequencing input: PBMCs or T cells enriched from blood (not recorded which). All receptors derive from a woman aged 30 to 39 who had recovered from COVID-19.

The chain couples TRBV6-6 to TRBJ1-4, with 7 bases identical to TRBD1. The germline CDR1 and CDR2 sequences are MNHNY and SVGAGI (reference sequence). This CDR3 has 15 residues. V lost 0 bases to trimming and J lost 8 bases; unmatched junction nucleotides: 6. The CDR3 region is CASSYSWTGGEKLFF. The CDR3 nucleotides are TGTGCCAGCAGTTACTCGTGGACAGGTGGGGAAAAACTGTTTTTT.

The chain carries TRBV27 and TRBJ1-5; D is perhaps TRBD1 (5 bases). The CDR3 is made up of 15 amino acids. The germline V gene has CDR1 MNHEY and CDR2 SMNVEV (reference sequence). V was trimmed by 2 bases and J by 3 bases, leaving 11 bases between them. Here the CDR3 DNA reads TGTGCCAGCAGTTTAAATGGGGCAGACAATCAGCCCCAGCATTTT. The encoded protein is CASSLNGADNQPQHF.

V usage is TRBV20-1 and J usage is TRBJ1-5; D unclear. Germline CDR1 is DFQATT and CDR2 is SNEGSKA (reference sequence). The length of the CDR3 is 11 residues. Trimming pared 4 bases from V and 7 bases from J, leaving 8 bases between. CDR3 residues: CSAKTGQPQHF. The CDR3 bases are TGCAGTGCTAAGACGGGACAGCCCCAGCATTTT.

V gene TRBV2 combines with J gene TRBJ2-5; 8 bases are a match to TRBD1. Unmatched junction bases numbered 2, after V lost 1 base and J lost 1 base. CDR3 length equals 15 residues. Germline CDR1 is SNHLY and CDR2 is FYNNEI. CDR3 in amino acids: CASSEGDRLQETQYF. The CDR3, as DNA: TGTGCCAGCAGTGAAGGGGACAGGCTCCAAGAGACCCAGTACTTC. Full variable domain (missing parts from reference TRBV2 and TRBJ2-5): EPEVTQTPSHQVTQMGQEVILRCVPISNHLYFYWYRQILGQKVEFLVSFYNNEISEKSEIFDDQFSVERPDGSNFTLKIRSTKLEDSAMYFCASSEGDRLQETQYFGPGTRLLVL.

The chain carries TRBV4-3 and TRBJ1-4, with a possible D match to TRBD1 (5 bases). Germline values: CDR1 LGHNA, CDR2 YSLEER. This CDR3 contains 15 residues. The germline V and J ends were trimmed by 1 base and 2 bases, with 8 bases remaining between them. The CDR3 nucleotides are TGCGCCAGCAGCCAAGGGAGGGGCACTAATGAAAAACTGTTTTTT. Amino acid sequence: CASSQGRGTNEKLFF.

On this clone: This sample includes further DNA sequences coding for the same CDR3. This chain connects TRBV20-1 to TRBJ2-1, with a tentative D call TRBD2 (6 bases). Trimming removed 6 bases from V and 0 bases from J, with 12 bases in between. The CDR3 spans 14 residues. The germline V gene has CDR1 DFQATT and CDR2 SNEGSKA (reference sequence). In DNA form, the CDR3 reads TGCAGTGCGAGTCGGGGGAGCTCCTACAATGAGCAGTTCTTC. This sequence encodes CSASRGSSYNEQFF.

The V and J genes are TRBV5-1 and TRBJ2-7, with a weak D call TRBD1 (5 bases). The CDR3 runs 13 residues. V shed 3 bases and J shed 6 bases, with 13 bases lying between them. The germline gives CDR1 SGHRS, CDR2 YFSETQ. The CDR3 reads CASSSRGLGEQYF. The CDR3 DNA is TGCGCCAGCAGCTCTAGGGGTCTTGGCGAGCAGTACTTC.

This clone has only one observation. The chain couples TRBV4-2 to TRBJ1-6; 7 bases line up with TRBD1. Germline loops: CDR1 LGHNA, CDR2 YNFKEQ. V shed 0 bases and J 0 bases; nucleotides not matched to a gene: 5. This CDR3 is built from 18 residues. The CDR3 here is CASSQDMDRSSYNSPLHF. The CDR3 bases are TGTGCCAGCAGCCAAGATATGGACAGGAGCTCCTATAATTCACCCCTCCACTTT.

The genes are TRBV19 and TRBJ1-5; a possible D gene is TRBD1 (6 bases). V lost 3 bases and J lost 6, with 9 bases in between. CDR3 length equals 13 residues. Germline-derived CDR1 and CDR2 are LNHDA and SQIVND (reference sequence). CDR3 sequence: CASSISGVQPQHF. The CDR3 bases are TGTGCCAGTAGTATTTCAGGGGTTCAGCCCCAGCATTTT.